The next 9 T cell receptor beta chains were all read from a single sample in a study of metastatic and nonmetastatic thyroid tumors. Not a single patient had been given any form of treatment at any point before undergoing thyroid surgery. TCRdb re-called clones via MiXCR from the PCR reads. The sample lists about 20,000 clones, around a third occurring once. Specimen: blood. The receptor source for this set is a female donor with papillary thyroid cancer or a benign thyroid nodule (not recorded which). Some clones in this sample may be carry-over from other donors' samples.

Sample share makes this clone medium-sized. The CDR3 DNA is TGTGCCAGCAGCCAATTAGCGGGAGAAGTGGAGACCCAGTACTTC. Protein: CASSQLAGEVETQYF. The genes are TRBV6-1 and TRBJ2-5, with 9 bases lining up with TRBD2. This CDR3 contains 15 residues. The ends lost 6 bases at V and 5 bases at J; junction bases unmatched: 10. CDR1 and CDR2 from the germline V gene are MNHNS and SASEGT.

The chain carries TRBV18 and TRBJ2-2; TRBD1 aligns across 7 bases. The germline CDR1 and CDR2 sequences are KGHSH and LQKENI. CDR3 length equals 16 residues. V gave up 8 bases and J gave up 3 bases; unmatched junction bases: 12. The CDR3 region has the DNA TGTGCCAGCCCAGCAAAGGGGGCGCCGGACACCGGGGAGCTGTTTTTT. Encoded protein: CASPAKGAPDTGELFF.

This clone appeared many times. The V call is TRBV7-9, the J call TRBJ2-6, with no clear D. The CDR3 consists of 14 residues. V gave up 5 bases and J gave up 4 bases, with 9 bases separating them. CDR1 and CDR2 from the germline V gene are SEHNR and FQNEAQ (reference sequence). The CDR3 DNA reads as TGTGCCAGCAGCCTGGTTCTGGGGGCCAACGTCCTGACTTTC. Translation: CASSLVLGANVLTF. The complete variable domain, with remaining parts taken from reference TRBV7-9 and TRBJ2-6, reads DTGVSQNPRHKITKRGQNVTFRCDPISEHNRLYWYRQTLGQGPEFLTYFQNEAQLEKSRLLSDRFSAERPKGSFSTLEIQRTEQGDSAMYLCASSLVLGANVLTFGAGSRLTVL.

The table lists this clone with many counts. The V and J genes are TRBV4-3 and TRBJ1-1, with 8 bases that match TRBD1. CDR3 size: 17 residues. V shed 3 bases, J shed 0 bases, and the junction held 9 bases outside the gene matches. Germline-derived CDR1 and CDR2 are LGHNA and YSLEER. The CDR3 region is CASSHSPRTGLNTEAFF. The CDR3 DNA is TGCGCCAGCAGCCATTCACCCCGGACAGGGTTGAACACTGAAGCTTTCTTT.

The sample holds many counts of this clone. The chain has TRBV30 and TRBJ1-6, with a weak D call TRBD1 (5 bases). Germline V gene lookup returns CDR1 GTSNPN and CDR2 SVGIG (reference sequence). V lost 0 bases and J 8 bases, leaving 17 bases between the germline ends. The CDR3 consists of 16 residues. The chain's CDR3 is CAWSVPGTVTHSPLHF. CDR3 sequence (DNA): TGTGCCTGGAGTGTCCCAGGGACCGTGACTCATTCACCCCTCCACTTT. Full variable domain (remainder filled in from reference TRBV30 and TRBJ1-6): SQTIHQWPATLVQPVGSPLSLECTVEGTSNPNLYWYRQAAGRGLQLLFYSVGIGQISSEVPQNLSASRPQDRQFILSSKKLLLSDSGFYLCAWSVPGTVTHSPLHFGNGTRLTVT.

This clone was observed many times. The rearrangement links TRBV3-1 to TRBJ2-3; 7 positions agree with TRBD1. From germline, CDR1 is LGHDT and CDR2 YNNKEL (reference sequence). The CDR3 consists of 17 residues. With 3 bases clipped from V and 6 bases from J, the junction kept 15 bases outside the gene matches. The CDR3 DNA follows: TGTGCCAGCAGCCACCGCAAGACAGGGCGTCCACAGGATACGCAGTATTTT. Its translation is CASSHRKTGRPQDTQYF.

By sample share, this clone is medium-sized. The rearrangement links TRBV11-2 to TRBJ1-2, with D unclear. CDR1 SGHAT and CDR2 FQNNGV come from the germline V gene. V shed 5 bases and J shed 4 bases, with 8 bases lying between them. This CDR3 has 12 amino acids. This CDR3 is CASSVRGYGYTF. The CDR3 nucleotides are TGTGCCAGCAGCGTTCGGGGCTATGGCTACACCTTC.

As for this clone: A read error may be the cause here, since a much bigger clone is one base away. The rearrangement links TRBV5-8 to TRBJ1-2, with TRBD1 matching 8 bases. The CDR3 is made up of 13 amino acids. Per germline, CDR1 SGHTS and CDR2 YDEGEE. Unmatched junction bases numbered 6, after V lost 2 bases and J lost 9 bases. The CDR3 nucleotides read TGTGCCAGCAGCTTAGGACAGGGCTACTGCTACACCTTC. Protein: CASSLGQGYCYTF.

The gene calls are TRBV10-1 and TRBJ1-1; TRBD1 is a possible D gene (6 bases). Trimming took off 2 bases at V and 2 bases at J, with 9 bases between the two ends. Germline assignment: CDR1 WNHNN and CDR2 SYGVQD (reference sequence). This CDR3 is 14 amino acids long. The CDR3 region has the DNA TGCGCCAGCAGTGAGGACAGGACCAACACTGAAGCTTTCTTT. Amino acids: CASSEDRTNTEAFF.